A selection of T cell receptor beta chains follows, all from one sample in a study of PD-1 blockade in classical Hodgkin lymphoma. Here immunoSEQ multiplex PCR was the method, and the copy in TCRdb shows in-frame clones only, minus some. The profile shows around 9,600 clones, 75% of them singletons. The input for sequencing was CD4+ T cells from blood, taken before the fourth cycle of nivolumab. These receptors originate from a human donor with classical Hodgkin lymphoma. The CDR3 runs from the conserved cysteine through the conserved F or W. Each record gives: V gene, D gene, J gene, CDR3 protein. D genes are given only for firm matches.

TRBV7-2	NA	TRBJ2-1	CASSLLVANEQFF
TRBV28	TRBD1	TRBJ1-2	CASSLLGTDYGYTF
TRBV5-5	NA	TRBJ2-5	CASSLDLAQETQYF
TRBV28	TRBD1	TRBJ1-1	CASSHQGVYTEAFF
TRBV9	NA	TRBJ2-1	CASSVHNEQFF
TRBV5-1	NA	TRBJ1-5	CASSLGGYSNQPQHF
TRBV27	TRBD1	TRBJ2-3	CASRGQGALATDTQYF
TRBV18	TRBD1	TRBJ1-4	CASSRQGTLTNEKLFF
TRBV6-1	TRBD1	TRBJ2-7	CASLETGESYEQYF
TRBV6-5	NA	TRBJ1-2	CASRQGSHGYTF
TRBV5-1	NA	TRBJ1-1	CASSLGFGGNTEAFF
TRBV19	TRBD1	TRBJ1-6	CGTGQSGGGSPLHF
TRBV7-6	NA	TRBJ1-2	CASSLRGSGYTF
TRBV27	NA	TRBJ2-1	CASSVGQSWNEQFF
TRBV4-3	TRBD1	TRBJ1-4	CASSPQGGQSNEKLFF
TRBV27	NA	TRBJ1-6	CASSPPRSRDTYSPLHF
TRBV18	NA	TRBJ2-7	CASSPSGLDEQYF
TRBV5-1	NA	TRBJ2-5	CASSLTGNQETQYF
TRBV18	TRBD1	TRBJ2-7	CASSLTGTGIYEQYF
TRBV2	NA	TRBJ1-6	CASARSQGDNSPLHF
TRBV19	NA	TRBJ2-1	CASSFWVSGTYNEQFF
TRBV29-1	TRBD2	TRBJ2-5	CSVHQRGPETQYF